This T cell receptor (beta chain) was sequenced during a study of blood T cell repertoires in COVID-19. Whole-study context: Sites across the United States, Italy and Spain contributed samples from acute and convalescent COVID-19. T cells, B-cell-depleted T cells, or PBMCs provided the cDNA or gDNA that served as material.

Study processing details: Amplification from reference gene primers served as the basis for estimated nucleated cell counts. Produced via immunoSEQ multiplex PCR; TCRdb's table is partial and in-frame only. V and J calls and clone size are copied from that table; D and trimming were computed from the DNA. In the table there are 200,000 to 300,000 clones, 84% of which are singletons. Per germline, CDR1 MGHRA and CDR2 YSYEKL. The CDR3 sequence is 18 residues long. V lost 0 bases and J lost 0; bases outside the gene matches: 9. Sequencing was carried out using peripheral blood. The TCR originated in a man in his fifties or sixties with acute or convalescent COVID-19. The chain joins TRBV4-1 to TRBJ2-3; TRBD2 matches at 7 bases. CDR3 region: CASSQEGRGLTSTDTQYF. The CDR3, as DNA: TGCGCCAGCAGCCAAGAAGGGCGGGGGTTAACTAGCACAGATACGCAGTATTTT.